Listed below are T cell receptor beta chains from one sample, sequenced in a study of blood T cell repertoires in COVID-19. The data were produced by immunoSEQ multiplex PCR, yet TCRdb's version contains in-frame clones alone and is incomplete. The sample shows some 150,000 clones, 80% to 90% of them seen only once. Sequencing was performed on peripheral blood. These receptors originate from a man between 35 and 55 years old with acute or convalescent COVID-19. Both conserved end residues are part of each CDR3. A D gene is named only where the DNA matches it firmly. Clone size, where shown, is once, few, many, or a class for clones that have expanded.

TRBJ2-4 | 13 | NA | TRBV18 | NA | TGTGCCAGCTCCCTTGACATCAAAAACATTCAGTACTTC | CASSLDIKNIQYF
TRBJ1-1 | 14 | NA | TRBV7-2 | NA | TGTGCCAGCAGCGCAGCGACAGTTCCCACTGAAGCTTTCTTT | CASSAATVPTEAFF
TRBJ2-2 | 17 | TRBD1 | TRBV5-5 | once | TGTGCCAGCAGCTCGCCGACAGGGAGTACGAACACCGGGGAGCTGTTTTTT | CASSSPTGSTNTGELFF
TRBJ1-2 | 13 | NA | TRBV6-6 | NA | TGTGCCAGCAGTGCCCAGGGGAACTATGGCTACACCTTC | CASSAQGNYGYTF
TRBJ2-7 | 15 | NA | TRBV3-1/TRBV3-2 | NA | TGTGCCAGCAGCCAAGCTCCCCTAGGCCCCTACGAGCAGTACTTC | CASSQAPLGPYEQYF
TRBJ1-1 | 16 | NA | TRBV11-3 | NA | TGTGCCAGCAGTGGGCCCGCGGCCGCGGGAGGCACTGAAGCTTTCTTT | CASSGPAAAGGTEAFF
TRBJ1-1 | 13 | TRBD1 | TRBV11-2 | few | TGTGCCACCTCAGGGGGAGCGGTCGCTGAAGCTTTCTTT | CATSGGAVAEAFF
TRBJ1-2 | 14 | NA | TRBV7-9 | few | TGTGCCAGCAGCTTAGTTCGGGGGGCGGATGGCTACACCTTC | CASSLVRGADGYTF
TRBJ2-3 | 16 | TRBD1 | TRBV24-1 | NA | TGTGCCACCAGTGATGAGGGACAGCTTACCACAGATACGCAGTATTTT | CATSDEGQLTTDTQYF
TRBJ2-7 | 15 | TRBD2 | TRBV10-2 | NA | TGCGCCAGCCAATTCCTAGCGGGGGACTCCTACGAGCAGTACTTC | CASQFLAGDSYEQYF
TRBJ2-1 | 17 | TRBD2 | TRBV5-4 | NA | TGTGCCAGCAGCTCACAAAGGACTAGCGGGAGTGGAAGTGAGCAGTTCTTC | CASSSQRTSGSGSEQFF
TRBJ1-1 | 11 | TRBD1 | TRBV6-5 | NA | TGTGCCAGCAGTCAGGACAGGGTCAGCTTCTTT | CASSQDRVSFF
TRBJ2-3 | 14 | TRBD2 | TRBV3-1/TRBV3-2 | NA | TGTGCCAGCAGCTCACGGACTAGTTGGGATACGCAGTATTTT | CASSSRTSWDTQYF